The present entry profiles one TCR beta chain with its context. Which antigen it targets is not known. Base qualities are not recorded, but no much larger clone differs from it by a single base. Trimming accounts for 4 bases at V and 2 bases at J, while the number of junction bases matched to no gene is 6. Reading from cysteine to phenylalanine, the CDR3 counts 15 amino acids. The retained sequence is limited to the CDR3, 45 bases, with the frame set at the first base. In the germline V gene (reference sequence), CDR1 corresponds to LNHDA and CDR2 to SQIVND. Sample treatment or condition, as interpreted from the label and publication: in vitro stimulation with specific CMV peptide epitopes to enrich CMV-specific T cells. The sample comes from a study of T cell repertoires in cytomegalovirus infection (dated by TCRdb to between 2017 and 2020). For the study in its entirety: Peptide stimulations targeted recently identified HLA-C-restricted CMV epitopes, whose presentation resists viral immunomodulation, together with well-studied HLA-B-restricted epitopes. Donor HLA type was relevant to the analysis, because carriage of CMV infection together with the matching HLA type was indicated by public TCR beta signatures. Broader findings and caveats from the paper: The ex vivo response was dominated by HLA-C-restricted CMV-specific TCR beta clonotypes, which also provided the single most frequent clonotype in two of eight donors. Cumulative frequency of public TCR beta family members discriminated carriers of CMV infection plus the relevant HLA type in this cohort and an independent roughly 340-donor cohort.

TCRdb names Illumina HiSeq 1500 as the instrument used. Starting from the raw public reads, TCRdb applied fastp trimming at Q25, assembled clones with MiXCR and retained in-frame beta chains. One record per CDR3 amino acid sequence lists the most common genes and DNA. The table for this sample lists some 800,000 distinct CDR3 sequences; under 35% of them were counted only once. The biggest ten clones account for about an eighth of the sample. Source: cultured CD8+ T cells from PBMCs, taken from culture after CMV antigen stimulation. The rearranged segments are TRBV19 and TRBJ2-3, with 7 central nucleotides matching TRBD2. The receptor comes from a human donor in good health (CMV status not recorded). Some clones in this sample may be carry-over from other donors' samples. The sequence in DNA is TGTGCCAGTAGTAAGACTAGCAGTTTCACAGATACGCAGTATTTT. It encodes CASSKTSSFTDTQYF.